Below, one TCR beta chain is given with its context. Antigen unknown. The sample comes from a study of cytomegalovirus exposure and HLA in healthy donors. On the study more broadly: The approximately 120 validation repertoires, a later analysis reported, used the same platform as the 666 first-cohort repertoires. The study, taken as a whole, reports: It was fewer than 200 TCR beta chains that were listed as cytomegalovirus-associated. Among TCR sequences, most were rare, though some public TCRs appeared in many donors.

The CDR3 covers 16 residues. Germline V gene sequence: CDR1 PRHDT, CDR2 FYEKMQ (reference sequence). V trimming: 6 bases; J trimming: 7 bases; junction bases outside the gene matches: 10. The repertoire was sequenced with immunoSEQ multiplex PCR; TCRdb's copy has only in-frame clones and lacks some. The table records 150,000 to 200,000 clones, around 82% of them present only once. The chain recombines TRBV13 with TRBJ2-2; TRBD1 agrees at 11 bases. This receptor was taken from a young man in good health and CMV-seropositive. The sequenced sample was PBMCs. The CDR3 loop reads CASRSLLGQGDGELFF. Here the CDR3 DNA reads TGTGCCAGCAGATCCCTCCTGGGACAGGGGGACGGGGAGCTGTTTTTT.